This is a list of T cell receptor beta chains from one sample in a study of cytotoxic CD8 clonotypes in ibrutinib-treated CLL. Using immunoSEQ multiplex PCR, the repertoire was profiled, and TCRdb retains in-frame clones only, with some absent. The table shows some 300,000 clones, with approximately 80% occurring only once. The source material was PBMCs, sampled before ibrutinib treatment. These receptors originate from a human donor with chronic lymphocytic leukemia. Both conserved end residues are part of each CDR3. A D gene is named only where the DNA matches it firmly. Clone size appears in some rows only: once, few, many, or a class for an expanded clone.

TRBJ2-2 . . TRBV9 TGTGCCAGCAGCGTAGATGTGGTCACCGGGGAGCTGTTTTTT CASSVDVVTGELFF
TRBJ2-7 . . TRBV19 TGTGCCAGTAGTATAAAGGTGGGGTCCTCCTACGAGCAGTACTTC CASSIKVGSSYEQYF
TRBJ1-1 . . TRBV19 TGTGCCAGTAGTATAGGACAGGTACCCTTGAACACTGAAGCTTTCTTT CASSIGQVPLNTEAFF
TRBJ2-1 . . TRBV5-1 TGCGCCAGCAGCTTGGAACCCGTCTCTGAGCAGTTCTTC CASSLEPVSEQFF
TRBJ2-2 . . TRBV10-3 TGTGCCATCAGTGAACGGGACCAAGCCGGGGAGCTGTTTTTT CAISERDQAGELFF
TRBJ1-1 . TRBD1 TRBV9 TGTGCCAGCAGCGGCGGGGACAGGGGAAACACTGAAGCTTTCTTT CASSGGDRGNTEAFF
TRBJ1-2 . TRBD1 TRBV7-9 TGTGCCAGCAGCCTACAGGGGAACTATGGCTACACCTTC CASSLQGNYGYTF
TRBJ1-1 . . TRBV21-1 TGTGCCAGCAGCAAAAAACGAGGGGCGGAGAACACTGAAGCTTTCTTT CASSKKRGAENTEAFF
TRBJ1-5 . . TRBV30 TGTGCCTGGGGGGAAGGGGGGCCCCAGCATTTT CAWGEGGPQHF
TRBJ2-5 . . TRBV9 TGTGCCAGCAGCGTAGGTACTGGGGGAGGCGAGACCCAGTACTTC CASSVGTGGGETQYF
TRBJ1-5 . . TRBV19 TGTGCCAGTACTACCGTTGTCGGGACTCAACGCGGGGGATATAGCAATCAGCCCCAGCATTTT CASTTVVGTQRGGYSNQPQHF
TRBJ2-7 . . TRBV10-3 TGTGCCAGCAGTAAAGCCGGGACAAGGTCCTACGAGCAGTACTTC CASSKAGTRSYEQYF
TRBJ1-3 . . TRBV6-5 TGTGCCAGCAGTTACGCGCCATCCTCTGGAAACACCATATATTTT CASSYAPSSGNTIYF
TRBJ2-1 . TRBD2 TRBV11-3 TGTGCCAGCAGCTTAGGATTGACTAGCGGGGACTCCTACAATGAGCAGTTCTTC CASSLGLTSGDSYNEQFF
TRBJ2-1 . . TRBV27 TGTGCCAGCAGTCACGGTAGCTCCTACAATGAGCAGTTCTTC CASSHGSSYNEQFF
TRBJ2-7 once . TRBV7-9 TGTGCCAGCAGCCTCGGGGCCCAGGAGAGGCAGTACTTC CASSLGAQERQYF
TRBJ2-7 few . TRBV27 TGTGCCAGCAGTTACGGGAACGAGCAGTACTTC CASSYGNEQYF
TRBJ2-3 once . TRBV4-1 TGCGCCAGCATCCCAGACCGGGACACGTACACAGATACGCAGTATTTT CASIPDRDTYTDTQYF
TRBJ2-1 . TRBD2 TRBV9 TGTGCCAGCAGCGAGACTAGCGGGCTATACAATGAGCAGTTCTTC CASSETSGLYNEQFF
TRBJ1-1 . . TRBV30 TGTGCCTGGAGTGAGGGTCGTGGCACTGAAGCTTTCTTT CAWSEGRGTEAFF
TRBJ1-1 . . TRBV30 TGTGCCTGGAGTGTTCGTCCGGTCACTGAAGCTTTCTTT CAWSVRPVTEAFF
TRBJ1-5 few . TRBV30 TGTGCCTGGAGTGTACGGGGCTTCAATCAGCCCCAGCATTTT CAWSVRGFNQPQHF
TRBJ2-1 . . TRBV30 TGTGCCTGGAGTGTAAGAGAGTCCTCCTACAATGAGCAGCTCTTC CAWSVRESSYNEQLF
TRBJ2-3 . . TRBV10-3 TGTGCCATCAGTTCCCCAGGGGATACGCAGTATTTT CAISSPGDTQYF
TRBJ2-3 . TRBD2 TRBV7-2 TGTGCCAGCAGCTCGGCGGGAGGGCCTCGCACAGATACGCAGTATTTT CASSSAGGPRTDTQYF
TRBJ2-7 . TRBD1 TRBV30 TGTGCCTGGAGTGTAAATCTCCCCCGGACAGGCTCCTACGAGCAGTACTTC CAWSVNLPRTGSYEQYF
TRBJ2-7 . TRBD1 TRBV6-1 TGTGCCAGCAATAGAGACAGGGTCGTTTACGAGCAGTACTTC CASNRDRVVYEQYF
TRBJ2-7 . . TRBV7-6 TGTGCCAGCAGCTTAAGGCAGGGTCTGATTTACGAGCAGTACTTC CASSLRQGLIYEQYF
TRBJ1-2 once . TRBV27 TGTGCCAGCAGATATACGGACAGAATCTATGGCTACACCTTC CASRYTDRIYGYTF
TRBJ1-5 . . TRBV4-3 TGCGCCAGCAGCCAAGAGATGCAGGGAAGGAATCAGCCCCAGCATTTT CASSQEMQGRNQPQHF
TRBJ2-1 . TRBD2 TRBV19 TGTGCCAGCTCACCCGGGGGCGGGAGGATCTACAATGAGCAGTTCTTC CASSPGGGRIYNEQFF
TRBJ2-1 . TRBD2 TRBV7-2 TGTGCCAGCAGCTCAAGCGGGATTAACAATGAGCAGTTCTTC CASSSSGINNEQFF
TRBJ1-2 . . TRBV6-5 TGTGCCAGCAGCGAGGATAGACGGCTATATGGCTACACCTTC CASSEDRRLYGYTF
TRBJ2-1 . TRBD1 TRBV7-2 TGTGCCAGCAGCCCTGGACAGGGTTCCTACAATGAGCAGTTCTTC CASSPGQGSYNEQFF
TRBJ2-1 . TRBD2 TRBV19 TGTGCCAGTAGTATAGGGACTAGCGGGAGGGCCTTTAGTGAGCAGTTCTTC CASSIGTSGRAFSEQFF
TRBJ2-1 . . TRBV4-2 TGTGCCAGCAGCCAAGAGATCCTAGTAAGCTCCTACAATGAGCAGTTCTTC CASSQEILVSSYNEQFF
TRBJ1-1 . . TRBV30 TGTGCCTGGAGTACCGACAGTTTCACTGAAGCTTTCTTT CAWSTDSFTEAFF
TRBJ1-4 . . TRBV5-1 TGCGCCAGCAGCTCACTGACAGGAGACAATGAAAAACTGTTTTTT CASSSLTGDNEKLFF
TRBJ2-5 . . TRBV10-3 TGTGCCATCAGCAATGGACTTTCTCAAGAGACCCAGTACTTC CAISNGLSQETQYF
TRBJ1-2 . . TRBV28 TGTGCCAACTACGCCGTTAACTATGGCTACACCTTC CANYAVNYGYTF
TRBJ2-1 . . TRBV7-2 TGTGCCAGCAGCTTAGTAGCTAGGGTACTGAGCTCCTACAATGAGCAGTTCTTC CASSLVARVLSSYNEQFF
TRBJ2-2 . . TRBV7-9 TGTGCCAGCAGCTTAGCGTCTTCCAGGGGGGTCGGGGAGCTGTTTTTT CASSLASSRGVGELFF
TRBJ2-1 once TRBD2 TRBV9 TGTGCCAGCAGCGTAGGGACTAGCGGGAGTGACAATGAGCAGTTCTTC CASSVGTSGSDNEQFF
TRBJ1-1 . . TRBV20-1 TGCAGTGCTAGGGGCGACACTGAAGCTTTCTTT CSARGDTEAFF